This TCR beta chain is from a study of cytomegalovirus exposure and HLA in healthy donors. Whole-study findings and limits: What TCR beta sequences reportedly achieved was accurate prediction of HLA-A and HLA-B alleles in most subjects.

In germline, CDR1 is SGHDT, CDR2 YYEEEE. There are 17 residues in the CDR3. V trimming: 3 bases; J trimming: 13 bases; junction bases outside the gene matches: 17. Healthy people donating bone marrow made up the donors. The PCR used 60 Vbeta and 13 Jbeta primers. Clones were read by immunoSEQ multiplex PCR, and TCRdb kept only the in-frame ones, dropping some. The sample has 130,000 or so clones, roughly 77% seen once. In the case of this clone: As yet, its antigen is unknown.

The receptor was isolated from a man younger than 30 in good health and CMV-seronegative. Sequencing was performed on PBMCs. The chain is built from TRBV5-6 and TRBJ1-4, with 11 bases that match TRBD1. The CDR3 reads CASSSFQDRDRGNVLFF. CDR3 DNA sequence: TGTGCCAGCAGCTCTTTCCAAGACCGGGACAGGGGGAATGTACTGTTTTTT.